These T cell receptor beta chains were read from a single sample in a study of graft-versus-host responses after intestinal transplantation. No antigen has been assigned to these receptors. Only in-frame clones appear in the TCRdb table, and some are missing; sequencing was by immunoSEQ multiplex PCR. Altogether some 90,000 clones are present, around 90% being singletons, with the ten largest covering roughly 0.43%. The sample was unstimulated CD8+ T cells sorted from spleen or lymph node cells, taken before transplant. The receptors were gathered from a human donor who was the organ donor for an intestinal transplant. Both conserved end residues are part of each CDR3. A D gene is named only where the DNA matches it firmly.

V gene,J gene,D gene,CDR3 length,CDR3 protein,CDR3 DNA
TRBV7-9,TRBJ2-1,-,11,CASSLGREQFF,TGTGCCAGCAGCTTAGGTAGAGAGCAGTTCTTC
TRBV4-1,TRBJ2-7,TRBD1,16,CASSQEGQTSSYEQYF,TGCGCCAGCAGCCAAGAGGGACAGACAAGCTCCTACGAGCAGTACTTC
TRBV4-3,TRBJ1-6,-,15,CASSQDWADNSPLHF,TGCGCCAGCAGCCAAGATTGGGCAGATAATTCACCCCTCCACTTT
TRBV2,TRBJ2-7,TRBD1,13,CASSTTGHLLIGF,TGTGCCAGTTCTACGACAGGGCACTTGCTCATAGGATTC
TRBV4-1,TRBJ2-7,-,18,CASSQEGGAAKASYEQYF,TGCGCCAGCAGCCAAGAGGGGGGGGCAGCGAAAGCCTCCTACGAGCAGTACTTC
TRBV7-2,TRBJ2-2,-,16,CASSLGATRNTGELFF,TGTGCCAGCAGCTTAGGCGCGACTAGGAACACCGGGGAGCTGTTTTTT
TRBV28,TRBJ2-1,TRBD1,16,CASSPPSGQTYNEQFF,TGTGCCAGCAGTCCCCCATCGGGACAGACCTACAATGAGCAGTTCTTC
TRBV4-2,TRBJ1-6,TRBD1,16,CASSPDRVGANSPLHF,TGTGCCAGCAGCCCCGACAGGGTGGGGGCCAATTCACCCCTCCACTTT
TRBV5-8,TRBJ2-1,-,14,CASSLRGSYNEQFF,TGTGCCAGCAGCTTGCGGGGGTCCTACAATGAGCAGTTCTTC
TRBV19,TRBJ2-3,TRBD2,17,CASSAIPLGGGTDTQYF,TGTGCCAGTAGTGCAATCCCCCTGGGCGGGGGGACGGATACGCAGTATTTT
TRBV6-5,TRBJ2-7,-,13,CASSQGPGHEQYF,TGTGCCAGCAGCCAGGGTCCTGGCCACGAGCAGTACTTC
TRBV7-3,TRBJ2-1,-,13,CASSFGQNNEQFF,TGTGCCAGCAGCTTTGGCCAGAACAATGAGCAGTTCTTC
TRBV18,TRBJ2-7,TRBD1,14,CASSPRDRVWEQYF,TGTGCCAGCTCACCACGGGACAGGGTGTGGGAGCAGTACTTC
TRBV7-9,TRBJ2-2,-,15,CASSLGGLITGELFF,TGTGCCAGCAGCTTAGGAGGACTGATCACCGGGGAGCTGTTTTTT
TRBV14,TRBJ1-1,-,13,CASSQDLGGITFF,TGTGCCAGCAGCCAAGATCTTGGGGGGATTACTTTCTTT
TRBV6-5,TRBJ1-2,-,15,CASSTGPEASYGYTF,TGTGCCAGCAGTACAGGCCCAGAGGCTTCCTATGGCTACACCTTC
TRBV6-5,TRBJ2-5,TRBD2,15,CASSFSGGTQETQYF,TGTGCCAGCAGCTTTAGCGGGGGGACTCAAGAGACCCAGTACTTC